This T cell receptor (beta chain) was retrieved from a study of blood T cells in healthy people across ages. This clonotype came up many times. Antigen: not known. Study-wide results and limits: With age, beta diversity per million T cells declined roughly linearly, significantly by over 35. Higher diversity and more naive CD4+ cells were features of long-lived donors, compared to aged donors. Those diversity estimates obtained from one million T cells were thought to be underestimates.

A second PCR of 7 to 11 cycles used a sample-barcoded 5' primer and a J-beta primer mix. TCRdb reprocessed the 5' RACE reads with MiXCR, giving one entry per CDR3 protein. The repertoire has more than 800,000 distinct CDR3 sequences, 29% of them found once; the top ten carry 17%. This sequence was found in a woman older than 75 in good health. The sample was blood.

CDR3 in amino acids: CASSPRQTGVHTDTQYF. The CDR3 region has the DNA TGTGCCAGCTCACCCCGACAGACAGGGGTCCACACAGATACGCAGTATTTT. The rearrangement links TRBV18 to TRBJ2-3, with 8 bases identical to TRBD1. The V gene's germline CDR1 is KGHSH and CDR2 LQKENI. CDR3 length: 17 residues. V trimming: 3 bases; J trimming: 2 bases; junction bases outside the gene matches: 10.